Each of the 15 T cell receptor beta chains below was sequenced from the same sample in a study of Graves' ophthalmopathy and Graves' hyperthyroidism. The authors amplified TCR beta CDR3 regions, and they did so from RNA transcripts for repertoire sequencing. The first round was an RT-PCR with HTBI primers, and the second round was a multiplex PCR. TCRdb re-analysed the multiplex PCR reads in MiXCR, keeping a single row per CDR3 protein. The sample lists roughly 700,000 distinct CDR3 sequences, 40% occurring once. The sequencing sample was made of peripheral blood. These receptors all come from an adult man with Graves' ophthalmopathy.

The chain links TRBV4-1 to TRBJ1-2, with D possibly being TRBD1 (5 bases). Looked up from germline, CDR1 is MGHRA and CDR2 is YSYEKL. Trimming took 1 base from V and 5 from J, leaving 17 bases between them. The CDR3 is 16 amino acids. This CDR3 reads CASSQGQGSGRYGYTF. The CDR3 nucleotides read TGCGCCAGCAGCCAAGGGCAGGGATCGGGCCGGTATGGCTACACCTTC.

This chain links TRBV2 with TRBJ1-5, with 7 bases lining up with TRBD1. With V trimmed by 8 bases and J by 7 bases, 5 bases remained unmatched. Looked up from germline, CDR1 is SNHLY and CDR2 is FYNNEI. The CDR3 is made up of 12 amino acids. The CDR3 DNA sequence: TGTGCCAGCGGAAGCAGGGGGCAGCCCCAGCATTTT. This translates into CASGSRGQPQHF.

In its sample, this clonotype was seen a few times. The chain carries TRBV7-2 and TRBJ1-6, with a tentative D call TRBD1 (6 bases). Germline loops: CDR1 SGHTA, CDR2 FQGNSA. Trimming took off 5 bases at V and 2 bases at J, with 13 bases between the two ends. CDR3 length: 16 amino acids. CDR3 region: CASSLYQGTYNSPLHF. CDR3 sequence (DNA): TGTGCCAGCAGCCTCTATCAGGGGACCTATAATTCACCCCTCCACTTT.

This clonotype has a count of ten or more. The chain joins TRBV29-1 to TRBJ1-4; 9 bases align to TRBD1. Germline loops: CDR1 SQVTM, CDR2 ANQGSEA. The V gene end was trimmed by 5 bases and the J gene end by 10 bases; junction bases not matched to a gene: 8. CDR3 length: 13 residues. CDR3 nucleotides: TGCAGCGTTAGGACAGGGGATTTTGGAAAACTGTTTTTT. It yields the protein CSVRTGDFGKLFF.

In the case of this clonotype: One junction end does not reproduce the germline sequence, and a read error may be involved. The rearrangement uses TRBV7-9 and TRBJ2-7; possibly TRBD2 for D (7 bases). This CDR3 has 14 residues. Germline V gene data show CDR1 as SEHNR and CDR2 as FQNEAQ (reference sequence). This CDR3 reads CASSAPGGLYEQYF. The CDR3 nucleotides are TGCGCCAGCAGCGCCCCCGGGGGGCTCTACGAGCAGTACTTC.

This rearrangement joins TRBV12-3 or TRBV12-4 to TRBJ1-2; D remains unclear. Trimming removed 7 bases from V and 0 bases from J, with 12 bases in between. CDR3 length: 14 amino acids. The CDR3 sequence is CASNTRGANYGYTF. For the CDR3, the DNA is TGTGCCAGCAATACGAGAGGCGCTAACTATGGCTACACCTTC.

The chain joins TRBV29-1 to TRBJ2-7; 7 positions match TRBD1. The germline CDR1 and CDR2 sequences are SQVTM and ANQGSEA. Trimming took 7 bases from V and 3 from J; bases not matched to a gene: 9. The CDR3 has 13 amino acids. This chain's CDR3 is CSAEGGYGYEQYF. In nucleotides, the CDR3 is TGCAGCGCAGAAGGGGGCTACGGCTACGAGCAGTACTTC.

The DNA for the CDR3 is TGCGCCAGCAGCGGGCGGACAGGGCTTAATTCACCCCTCCACTTT. This codes for CASSGRTGLNSPLHF. This chain links TRBV5-1 with TRBJ1-6, with TRBD1 identical over 8 bases. Trimming removed 4 bases from V and 6 bases from J; junction bases left unmatched: 6. This CDR3 is built from 15 residues. Germline V gives CDR1 SGHRS, CDR2 YFSETQ.

To note about this clonotype: A single base separates this from a much larger clone, so it may be a read error. The CDR3 sequence is CATSDPGTGVFQPQHF. The CDR3, as DNA: TGTGCCACCAGTGACCCAGGGACAGGGGTTTTTCAGCCCCAGCATTTT. The chain joins TRBV24-1 to TRBJ1-5; 10 bases agree with TRBD1. J lost 6 bases, V lost 4 bases, and 8 bases had no gene match. The CDR3 is 16 amino acids. CDR1 is KGHDR and CDR2 is SFDVKD in the germline V gene.

The chain is built from TRBV11-2 and TRBJ2-7; D is uncertain. This CDR3 region has 15 residues. CDR1 is SGHAT and CDR2 is FQNNGV in the germline V gene. Trimming took off 0 bases at V and 5 bases at J, with 14 bases between the two ends. CDR3 in DNA: TGTGCCAGCAGCTTAGATGTTGGTAACTGGCACGAGCAGTACTTC. It yields the protein CASSLDVGNWHEQYF.

The chain couples TRBV11-1 to TRBJ1-1; no clear D. Germline V gene sequence: CDR1 SGHAT, CDR2 FQDESV (reference sequence). CDR3 length: 14 residues. V was trimmed by 7 bases and J by 4 bases, leaving 16 bases between them. The CDR3 spells CASNPSVVSTEAFF. The CDR3 bases are TGTGCCAGCAATCCCTCGGTTGTGAGCACTGAAGCTTTCTTT.

Many counts were recorded for this clonotype. The chain is built from TRBV15 and TRBJ2-7; no firm D call. There are 16 residues in the CDR3. Trimming took off 4 bases at V and 1 base at J, with 17 bases between the two ends. CDR1 LNHNV and CDR2 YYDKDF come from the germline V gene (reference sequence). The CDR3 sequence is CATSNLAGEASYEQYF. In DNA form, the CDR3 reads TGTGCCACCAGCAATTTGGCAGGCGAAGCTTCCTACGAGCAGTACTTC.

This clonotype appeared many times. The chain uses TRBV7-9 and TRBJ2-6, with D unresolved. The length of the CDR3 is 13 residues. V was cut by 5 bases and J by 0 bases, with 2 bases left in between. The germline CDR1 and CDR2 sequences are SEHNR and FQNEAQ (reference sequence). In nucleotides, the CDR3 is TGTGCCAGCAGCAACTCTGGGGCCAACGTCCTGACTTTC. Protein product: CASSNSGANVLTF.

The chain is built from TRBV9 and TRBJ2-7; D unresolved. Germline CDR1 is SGDLS and CDR2 is YYNGEE. V lost 4 bases, J lost 5 bases, and 19 bases lay in between. CDR3 length: 15 residues. The CDR3 reads CASSPSRLNSHEQYF. CDR3 coding DNA: TGTGCCAGCAGCCCCTCCCGCCTAAATTCCCACGAGCAGTACTTC.

The gene calls are TRBV29-1 and TRBJ2-2, with 7 bases matching TRBD1. The CDR3 is 15 residues long. Germline V gene sequence: CDR1 SQVTM, CDR2 ANQGSEA. The V segment lost 4 bases and the J segment 5 bases; nucleotides outside the gene matches: 10. CDR3 nucleotide sequence: TGCAGCGTTGGATTCGACAGGGAAGGGACCGGGGAGCTGTTTTTT. Translation gives CSVGFDREGTGELFF.